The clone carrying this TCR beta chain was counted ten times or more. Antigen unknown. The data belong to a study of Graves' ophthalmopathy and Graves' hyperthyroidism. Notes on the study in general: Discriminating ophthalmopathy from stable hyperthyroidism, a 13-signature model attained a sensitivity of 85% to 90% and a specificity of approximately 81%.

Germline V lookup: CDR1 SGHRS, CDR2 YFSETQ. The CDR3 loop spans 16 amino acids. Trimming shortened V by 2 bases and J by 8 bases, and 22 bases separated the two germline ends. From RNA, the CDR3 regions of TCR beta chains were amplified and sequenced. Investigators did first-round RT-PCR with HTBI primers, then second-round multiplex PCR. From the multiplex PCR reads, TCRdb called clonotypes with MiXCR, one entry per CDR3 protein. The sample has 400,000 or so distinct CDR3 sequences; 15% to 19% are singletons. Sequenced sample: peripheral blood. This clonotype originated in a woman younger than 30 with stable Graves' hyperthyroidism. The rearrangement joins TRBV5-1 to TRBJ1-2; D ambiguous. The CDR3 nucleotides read TGCGCCAGCAGCTTTTACCGGTTCGGCCGATGGGAAGGCTACACCTTC. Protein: CASSFYRFGRWEGYTF.